One and the same sample provided the 20 T cell receptor beta chains below, sequenced in a study of graft-versus-host responses after intestinal transplantation. Profiling relied on immunoSEQ multiplex PCR, and the TCRdb table lists in-frame clones only, not all of them. This table holds 40,000 to 55,000 clones, 89% found once. For these receptors, no antigen is known. This sample comprised unstimulated CD4+ T cells sorted from spleen or lymph node cells, obtained before transplant. The receptors here all came from a human donor who was the organ donor for an intestinal transplant.

The CDR3 nucleotides read TGTGCCAGCAGCTTCCTAGCGGGAGGGCTAAGTGAGCAGTTCTTC. This codes for CASSFLAGGLSEQFF. The genes are TRBV7-9 and TRBJ2-1, with 12 bases identical to TRBD2. Germline V CDR1 and CDR2: SEHNR, FQNEAQ (reference sequence). CDR3 length: 15 amino acids. V lost 3 bases to trimming and J lost 9 bases; unmatched junction nucleotides: 6.

The table lists this clone with a few counts. The same CDR3 can be traced to other DNA sequences in this sample. The V call is TRBV18, the J call TRBJ1-1; D call uncertain. Germline V CDR1 and CDR2: KGHSH, LQKENI. Trimming removed 0 bases at V and 1 base at J, with 9 bases between. The CDR3 extends over 15 amino acids. The CDR3 nucleotides are TGTGCCAGCTCACCACCGAAGGGAGGGAACACTGAAGCTTTCTTT. Amino acids: CASSPPKGGNTEAFF.

The V call is TRBV7-2, the J call TRBJ2-7, with a tentative D call TRBD1 (6 bases). This CDR3 is built from 15 residues. The germline V and J ends were trimmed by 0 bases and 5 bases, with 14 bases remaining between them. Germline-derived CDR1 and CDR2 are SGHTA and FQGNSA. CDR3 sequence: CASSLAPRGAHEQYF. CDR3 DNA sequence: TGTGCCAGCAGCTTAGCGCCCAGGGGTGCGCACGAGCAGTACTTC.

The chain employs TRBV6-5 and TRBJ2-2, with D tentatively TRBD2 (7 bases). CDR1 is MNHEY, CDR2 SVGAGI, per germline. This CDR3 has 15 residues. The V and J ends lost 3 bases and 6 bases respectively, with 14 bases between them. The CDR3: CASSYKGGDPGELFF. CDR3 sequence (DNA): TGTGCCAGCAGTTATAAAGGGGGGGATCCCGGGGAGCTGTTTTTT.

This clone was observed a few times. This sequence joins TRBV19 and TRBJ1-5, with TRBD1 matching over 8 bases. The CDR3 length is 14 residues. V trimming: 6 bases; J trimming: 4 bases; junction bases outside the gene matches: 5. CDR1 is LNHDA and CDR2 is SQIVND in the germline V gene (reference sequence). The CDR3 sequence: CASSPDRVNQPQHF. The CDR3 DNA is TGTGCCAGTAGCCCGGACAGGGTGAATCAGCCCCAGCATTTT.

The chain employs TRBV20-1 and TRBJ2-1; TRBD2 is a possible D gene (5 bases). Germline V gene data show CDR1 as DFQATT and CDR2 as SNEGSKA (reference sequence). The CDR3 has 10 residues. Trimming took 6 bases from V and 11 from J, leaving 11 bases between them. CDR3 nucleotides: TGCAGTGCCAGGTCGGGAAAGCAGTTCTTC. Protein sequence: CSARSGKQFF.

The gene calls are TRBV18 and TRBJ2-7; 7 bases align to TRBD1. Trimming at V came to 3 bases and at J to 2 bases, leaving 7 bases not matched to a gene. This CDR3 has 15 residues. Germline lookup yields CDR1 KGHSH and CDR2 LQKENI. CDR3 protein: CASSPGTASAYEQYF. CDR3 nucleotides: TGTGCCAGCTCACCCGGGACAGCATCGGCCTACGAGCAGTACTTC.

This chain uses TRBV28 with TRBJ1-1; 9 bases agree with TRBD1. The CDR3 runs 12 residues. Germline CDR1 and CDR2: MDHEN and SYDVKM. V shed 3 bases, J shed 12 bases, and the junction held 5 bases outside the gene matches. Here the CDR3 reads CASSLGTGRTFF. CDR3 sequence (DNA): TGTGCCAGCAGTTTGGGGACAGGGCGGACTTTCTTT.

The chain combines TRBV6-6 with TRBJ1-4, with D unresolved. The CDR3 has 14 amino acids. V lost 8 bases to trimming and J lost 0 bases, with 10 bases between them. Germline V gene lookup returns CDR1 MNHNY and CDR2 SVGAGI (reference sequence). CDR3 protein: CASEIRATNEKLFF. The CDR3 DNA sequence: TGTGCCAGCGAAATCCGCGCAACTAATGAAAAACTGTTTTTT.

This clone was detected once. The chain carries TRBV13 and TRBJ2-1, with D maybe TRBD2 (6 bases). The germline V and J ends were trimmed by 0 bases and 4 bases, with 10 bases remaining between them. Germline V lookup: CDR1 PRHDT, CDR2 FYEKMQ (reference sequence). The CDR3 has 15 residues. The CDR3 reads CASSLGGTLYNEQFF. The CDR3, as DNA: TGTGCCAGCAGCTTAGGGGGGACTCTTTACAATGAGCAGTTCTTC.

This chain connects TRBV6-5 to TRBJ1-1; D is undetermined. V lost 0 bases and J lost 0, with 11 bases in between. Germline V gene lookup returns CDR1 MNHEY and CDR2 SVGAGI. The CDR3 is 16 residues long. CDR3 bases: TGTGCCAGCAGTTACTCGAAACCACCTATGAACACTGAAGCTTTCTTT. This translates into CASSYSKPPMNTEAFF.

The chain recombines TRBV4-1 with TRBJ1-2, with a possible D match to TRBD1 (5 bases). Deletions cut 3 bases from V and 3 bases from J, with 14 bases between. Germline loops: CDR1 MGHRA, CDR2 YSYEKL. The CDR3 has 15 amino acids. This chain's CDR3 is CASSQKAPGHYGYTF. The CDR3 DNA reads as TGCGCCAGCAGCCAGAAGGCCCCAGGGCACTATGGCTACACCTTC.

This clone is a singleton in its sample. V gene TRBV27 combines with J gene TRBJ1-1; the match to TRBD1 covers 7 bases. Germline V gene sequence: CDR1 MNHEY, CDR2 SMNVEV (reference sequence). The trim removed 5 bases at V and 8 bases at J, leaving 8 bases unmatched. There are 13 residues in the CDR3. The CDR3 loop is CASSDRTGIEAFF. CDR3 DNA: TGTGCCAGCAGTGATCGGACAGGTATAGAAGCTTTCTTT.

The rearrangement joins TRBV5-1 to TRBJ2-2; 8 bases are shared with TRBD2. Germline V lookup: CDR1 SGHRS, CDR2 YFSETQ. The CDR3 totals 14 residues. The V gene end was trimmed by 2 bases and the J gene end by 7 bases; junction bases not matched to a gene: 4. This CDR3 reads CASSFREGLGELFF. As DNA, the CDR3 is TGCGCCAGCAGCTTTCGGGAGGGTCTCGGGGAGCTGTTTTTT.

The chain is built from TRBV5-1 and TRBJ1-2; 7 bases fit TRBD1. In germline, CDR1 is SGHRS, CDR2 YFSETQ. J gave up 8 bases and V 4 bases, and 14 bases lay outside the gene matches. The CDR3 spans 15 residues. CDR3 bases: TGCGCCAGCAGCGTCGGGTTCGAGGGGGCGCACGGCTACACCTTC. Residues: CASSVGFEGAHGYTF.

In this sample, this clone turned up once. The chain employs TRBV29-1 and TRBJ2-7, with TRBD1 as a possible D gene (8 bases). Germline values: CDR1 SQVTM, CDR2 ANQGSEA. This CDR3 comprises 11 residues. CDR3 loop: CSVNGQGGPYF. CDR3 nucleotides: TGCAGTGTTAACGGACAGGGAGGGCCGTACTTC.

The rearrangement links TRBV4-3 to TRBJ1-6; 8 bases align to TRBD1. V lost 4 bases to trimming and J lost 7 bases; unmatched junction nucleotides: 12. Germline loops: CDR1 LGHNA, CDR2 YSLEER. The CDR3 loop spans 17 amino acids. This CDR3 is CASSLSPTGGINSPLHF. The CDR3 bases are TGCGCCAGCAGCCTCAGCCCCACAGGGGGAATCAATTCACCCCTCCACTTT.

V usage is TRBV6-1 and J usage is TRBJ2-7; TRBD1 might be the D (5 bases). Trimming removed 9 bases from V and 2 bases from J, with 14 bases in between. The CDR3 extends over 13 amino acids. In germline, CDR1 is MNHNS, CDR2 SASEGT. CDR3 in DNA: TGTGCCAGTGAAAGGGGCGGCGCCTACGAGCAGTACTTC. As protein: CASERGGAYEQYF.

V usage is TRBV27 and J usage is TRBJ1-2; D may be TRBD1 (6 bases). The CDR3 has 16 residues. V gave up 2 bases and J gave up 1 base, with 14 bases separating them. Germline loops: CDR1 MNHEY, CDR2 SMNVEV (reference sequence). The CDR3 coding sequence is TGTGCCAGCAGTTTAATGGGGCCAGGGGTTAACTATGGCTACACCTTC. Its translation is CASSLMGPGVNYGYTF.

This clone has only a few counts. The chain links TRBV2 to TRBJ1-3, with 8 positions matching TRBD1. CDR1 and CDR2 from the germline V gene are SNHLY and FYNNEI. This CDR3 region has 15 residues. J was trimmed by 4 bases and V by 8 bases; bases with no gene match: 10. CDR3 sequence: CASRMTGAPGNTIYF. As DNA, the CDR3 is TGTGCCAGCCGCATGACAGGGGCTCCCGGAAACACCATATATTTT.